The 4 T cell receptor beta chains listed next were all sequenced from one sample in a study of human T cells and chemical hapten exposure (dated by TCRdb to about 2021). In the paper's terms, the time point label means: patch test 2, 6 weeks after DPC sensitization. The treatment or condition label on this specimen signifies: therapeutic diphenylcyclopropenone sensitization with weekly scalp DPC. The method behind the library was RACE. Data came from a NextSeq 500. TCRdb trimmed public reads at Q25 via fastp, called clones via MiXCR and kept in-frame beta chains. Rows matching on CDR3 protein sequence are summarized as one entry with the most common DNA and genes. The sample data list fewer than 150,000 distinct CDR3 sequences, and 12% of these were observed just once. The ten largest clones represent around 1.4% of the sample. Sequenced material: whole blood, taken in connection with sensitization to the hapten diphenylcyclopropenone (DPC). These receptors all stem from a woman in her forties or fifties with alopecia areata. Some clones in this sample may be carry-over from other donors' samples.

The V call is TRBV4-3, the J call TRBJ2-6, with a tentative D call TRBD1 (5 bases). The CDR3 contains 17 residues. V shed 0 bases and J shed 0 bases, with 9 bases lying between them. Germline V CDR1 and CDR2: LGHNA, YSLEER. Written as DNA, the CDR3 is TGCGCCAGCAGCCAAGACAGGGCCTACTCTGGGGCCAACGTCCTGACTTTC. Its protein is CASSQDRAYSGANVLTF.

This clonotype was seen a handful of times. The chain couples TRBV6-5 to TRBJ2-7, with TRBD1 identical over 8 bases. V shed 4 bases, J shed 6 bases, and the junction held 8 bases outside the gene matches. The CDR3 spans 14 residues. Germline values: CDR1 MNHEY, CDR2 SVGAGI. The CDR3 DNA reads as TGTGCCAGCAGTTCCCGCACAGGGGGGATCGAGCAGTACTTC. This encodes CASSSRTGGIEQYF.

The chain links TRBV18 to TRBJ2-3, with TRBD2 identical over 10 bases. Trimming removed 3 bases from V and 2 bases from J; junction bases left unmatched: 5. CDR3 length: 16 residues. From germline, CDR1 is KGHSH and CDR2 LQKENI. This CDR3 reads CASSPPGTSVTDTQYF. DNA for the CDR3: TGTGCCAGCTCACCTCCCGGGACTAGCGTCACAGATACGCAGTATTTT.

The chain is built from TRBV5-5 and TRBJ2-5, with 9 bases matching TRBD1. CDR1 SGHKS and CDR2 YYEKEE come from the germline V gene (reference sequence). The ends lost 3 bases at V and 6 bases at J; junction bases unmatched: 6. The CDR3 has 14 residues. The CDR3 sequence: CASSSGTGIKTQYF. In nucleotides, the CDR3 is TGTGCCAGCAGCTCCGGGACAGGGATAAAGACCCAGTACTTC.